This T cell receptor beta chain was sequenced during a study of blood T cell repertoires in COVID-19. Turning to the study itself: Samples of COVID-19 (acute and convalescent) were obtained from the United States, Italy and Spain. In each case, the material was cDNA or gDNA derived from T cells, B-cell-depleted T cells, or PBMCs.

Methods used by the authors: Amplification from reference gene primers served as the basis for estimated nucleated cell counts. Sequencing was performed with immunoSEQ multiplex PCR; in TCRdb, only in-frame clones are kept and a portion is missing. V, J and clone size reflect that table, while D and trimming were determined from the DNA. The sample lists roughly 230,000 clones; about 82% were seen once. Germline CDR1 LNHDA, CDR2 SQIVND (reference sequence). The V end was cut by 2 bases, the J end by 4 bases, with 17 bases between. This CDR3 is built from 16 residues. The chain links TRBV19 to TRBJ1-1; no clear D. What was sequenced was peripheral blood. This receptor was taken from a woman aged 60-70 years with active or convalescent COVID-19. The CDR3 nucleotides are TGTGCCAGTAGTATATTGGCTCAACGGGTGGTCACTGAAGCTTTCTTT. Protein product: CASSILAQRVVTEAFF.